Below are 19 T cell receptor beta chains sequenced from a single sample in a study of T cell responses to AZD1222 COVID-19 vaccine. Some clones are missing from TCRdb's copy, which holds only in-frame ones; the method was immunoSEQ multiplex PCR. Here the sample spans over 100,000 clones, around 90% being singletons. This specimen was peripheral blood, taken 28 days after the second AZD1222 dose. Every receptor here comes from an adult who received the AZD1222 COVID-19 vaccine.

The V call is TRBV7-8, the J call TRBJ2-2; 8 bases fit TRBD1. V shed 5 bases and J 0 bases; nucleotides not matched to a gene: 5. The CDR3 extends over 16 amino acids. Germline-derived CDR1 and CDR2 are SGHVS and FQNEAQ. CDR3 DNA: TGTGCCAGCAGCATGGCAGGGGGCCCGAACACCGGGGAGCTGTTTTTT. Its translation is CASSMAGGPNTGELFF.

In its sample, this clone was seen once. The chain uses TRBV19 and TRBJ1-6; tentatively, D is TRBD1 (5 bases). This CDR3 is 17 amino acids long. V was trimmed by 5 bases and J by 0 bases, leaving 14 bases between them. The germline gives CDR1 LNHDA, CDR2 SQIVND (reference sequence). CDR3 DNA: TGTGCCAGTAGTGTCTACAGGCAAAGCTCCTATAATTCACCCCTCCACTTT. Protein: CASSVYRQSSYNSPLHF.

The chain combines TRBV5-1 with TRBJ1-3; D not resolved. The CDR3 runs 13 residues. Germline CDR1 is SGHRS and CDR2 is YFSETQ. Trimming pared 4 bases from V and 4 bases from J, leaving 9 bases between. In DNA, the CDR3 is TGCGCCAGCAGCGCCAGCCCGGGAAACACCATATATTTT. Translation: CASSASPGNTIYF. The whole variable domain, filled in from reference TRBV5-1 and TRBJ1-3, reads KAGVTQTPRYLIKTRGQQVTLSCSPISGHRSVSWYQQTPGQGLQFLFEYFSETQRNKGNFPGRFSGRQFSNSRSEMNVSTLELGDSALYLCASSASPGNTIYFGEGSWLTVV.

The chain uses TRBV30 and TRBJ1-6, with 7 bases matching TRBD1. The CDR3 spans 15 residues. Per the germline V gene, CDR1 is GTSNPN and CDR2 is SVGIG (reference sequence). Trimming at V came to 4 bases and at J to 10 bases, leaving 13 bases not matched to a gene. CDR3 residues: CAWNPYDRVWSPLHF. The CDR3 nucleotides are TGTGCCTGGAACCCCTATGACAGGGTATGGTCACCCCTCCACTTT.

This rearrangement joins TRBV7-8 to TRBJ1-5; perhaps TRBD1 as D (6 bases). The CDR3 spans 15 residues. Per germline, CDR1 SGHVS and CDR2 FQNEAQ. V lost 1 base and J 4 bases, leaving 11 bases between the germline ends. The CDR3 nucleotides are TGTGCCAGCAGCTTAGACAGGGCACGGAATCAGCCCCAGCATTTT. It yields the protein CASSLDRARNQPQHF.

V usage is TRBV6-6 and J usage is TRBJ1-1, with D unresolved. The germline V and J ends were trimmed by 2 bases and 3 bases, with 4 bases remaining between them. Germline loops: CDR1 MNHNY, CDR2 SVGAGI (reference sequence). CDR3 length equals 12 residues. The CDR3 spells CASSYAYTEAFF. The CDR3 DNA reads TGTGCCAGCAGTTACGCTTACACTGAAGCTTTCTTT.

The V call is TRBV24-1, the J call TRBJ1-4; 11 bases agree with TRBD1. Germline loops: CDR1 KGHDR, CDR2 SFDVKD. This CDR3 spans 15 amino acids. V was pared by 4 bases and J by 7 bases, with 4 bases of the junction left unmatched. DNA of the CDR3: TGTGCCACCAGTGACCCCGGGACAGGGGGTGAAAAACTGTTTTTT. This sequence encodes CATSDPGTGGEKLFF.

The rearrangement uses TRBV29-1 and TRBJ1-2, with 7 bases that match TRBD1. V gave up 3 bases and J gave up 8 bases; unmatched junction bases: 6. The CDR3 has 12 residues. Germline CDR1 SQVTM, CDR2 ANQGSEA. The CDR3 DNA reads as TGCAGCGTTGACGTACAGGGGAACGGCTACACCTTC. Translated, it gives CSVDVQGNGYTF.

The V gene is TRBV7-8, the J gene TRBJ1-1, with no clear D. CDR3 length: 15 amino acids. Looked up from germline, CDR1 is SGHVS and CDR2 is FQNEAQ. The V gene lost 2 bases and the J gene lost 0 bases, with 10 bases spanning the gap. The CDR3, as DNA: TGTGCCAGCAGCTTACGCCCAGGTATGAACACTGAAGCTTTCTTT. This gives the protein CASSLRPGMNTEAFF.

CDR3 amino acids: CASSFLDRSNTEAFF. CDR3 bases: TGTGCCAGCAGCTTCCTTGACAGATCGAACACTGAAGCTTTCTTT. The chain couples TRBV5-5 to TRBJ1-1; a weak D match, TRBD1 (5 bases). From germline, CDR1 is SGHKS and CDR2 YYEKEE (reference sequence). Trimming took 2 bases from V and 1 from J, leaving 12 bases between them. The CDR3 contains 15 residues. Full variable domain (outside the CDR3, taken from reference TRBV5-5 and TRBJ1-1): DAGVTQSPTHLIKTRGQQVTLRCSPISGHKSVSWYQQVLGQGPQFIFQYYEKEERGRGNFPDRFSARQFPNYSSELNVNALLLGDSALYLCASSFLDRSNTEAFFGQGTRLTVV.

V gene TRBV5-1 combines with J gene TRBJ2-1, with TRBD2 matching over 9 bases. Germline CDR1 reads SGHRS; CDR2 reads YFSETQ. V lost 0 bases to trimming and J lost 8 bases; unmatched junction nucleotides: 9. The CDR3 is 16 residues long. CDR3 residues: CASSLGTSVVAHEQFF. The CDR3 region has the DNA TGCGCCAGCAGCTTGGGGACTAGCGTTGTAGCCCATGAGCAGTTCTTC. Filled out from reference TRBV5-1 and TRBJ2-1, the complete variable domain reads KAGVTQTPRYLIKTRGQQVTLSCSPISGHRSVSWYQQTPGQGLQFLFEYFSETQRNKGNFPGRFSGRQFSNSRSEMNVSTLELGDSALYLCASSLGTSVVAHEQFFGPGTRLTVL.

The gene calls are TRBV10-1 and TRBJ1-2; D is perhaps TRBD1 (5 bases). CDR3 length equals 14 residues. V was cut by 0 bases and J by 8 bases, with 13 bases left in between. Per the germline V gene, CDR1 is WNHNN and CDR2 is SYGVQD (reference sequence). This CDR3 reads CASSESGRDEGYTF. The CDR3 DNA sequence: TGCGCCAGCAGTGAGTCTGGCAGGGACGAGGGCTACACCTTC.

With respect to this clone: Other DNA sequences in this sample translate to the same CDR3. This sequence joins TRBV18 and TRBJ1-5; D ambiguous. The CDR3 is 13 residues long. Trimming took off 3 bases at V and 4 bases at J, with 7 bases between the two ends. CDR1 and CDR2 from the germline V gene are KGHSH and LQKENI. The CDR3 here is CASSPEGNQPQHF. The CDR3 coding sequence is TGTGCCAGCTCACCCGAGGGAAATCAGCCCCAGCATTTT.

There are a few counts of this clone. The chain couples TRBV4-1 to TRBJ2-3, with 12 bases that match TRBD2. Germline lookup yields CDR1 MGHRA and CDR2 YSYEKL. This CDR3 contains 15 residues. The junction had 5 bases not matched to a gene; V was cut back by 4 bases and J by 6 bases. In DNA form, the CDR3 reads TGCGCCAGCAGCCTGACTAGCGGGGGTTTCGATACGCAGTATTTT. Protein: CASSLTSGGFDTQYF.

CDR3 nucleotide sequence: TGTGCCAGCAGCACGCCCTCCCTCAGGGATCTCGGGGAGCAGTACTTC. Translating it yields CASSTPSLRDLGEQYF. This chain uses TRBV5-6 with TRBJ2-7; tentatively, D is TRBD1 (5 bases). The CDR3 loop spans 16 amino acids. Trimming removed 4 bases at V and 7 bases at J, with 24 bases between. The germline V gene has CDR1 SGHDT and CDR2 YYEEEE.

The chain recombines TRBV28 with TRBJ1-6, with 8 nucleotides matching TRBD1. Trimming removed 3 bases from V and 9 bases from J; junction bases left unmatched: 10. This CDR3 has 16 residues. The germline V gene has CDR1 MDHEN and CDR2 SYDVKM. The CDR3 reads CASSFPWTGQFSPLHF. CDR3 DNA sequence: TGTGCCAGCAGTTTCCCTTGGACAGGGCAATTTTCACCCCTCCACTTT.

The chain employs TRBV30 and TRBJ1-3; no clear D. Trimming removed 3 bases at V and 0 bases at J, with 12 bases between. Germline V gives CDR1 GTSNPN, CDR2 SVGIG (reference sequence). The CDR3 length is 15 residues. The CDR3 spells CAWSPVVVSGNTIYF. The CDR3 nucleotides are TGTGCCTGGAGCCCCGTGGTGGTCTCTGGAAACACCATATATTTT.

The chain couples TRBV9 to TRBJ1-1; the D gene is possibly TRBD1 (5 bases). This CDR3 is 13 amino acids long. Looked up from germline, CDR1 is SGDLS and CDR2 is YYNGEE. Trimming took off 0 bases at V and 4 bases at J, with 7 bases between the two ends. CDR3 bases: TGTGCCAGCAGCGTAGCCAGGGCCACTGAAGCTTTCTTT. Translation gives CASSVARATEAFF.

The chain couples TRBV7-9 to TRBJ2-3; no reliable D call. From germline, CDR1 is SEHNR and CDR2 FQNEAQ (reference sequence). CDR3 size: 15 residues. Between the trimmed V and J ends, which lost 4 bases and 1 base, there was a span of 12 bases. The CDR3 loop is CASSSSNLGTDTQYF. The DNA of the CDR3 is TGTGCCAGCAGCTCATCGAACTTAGGCACAGATACGCAGTATTTT. Together with reference TRBV7-9 and TRBJ2-3, the CDR3 gives the full variable domain: DTGVSQNPRHKITKRGQNVTFRCDPISEHNRLYWYRQTLGQGPEFLTYFQNEAQLEKSRLLSDRFSAERPKGSFSTLEIQRTEQGDSAMYLCASSSSNLGTDTQYFGPGTRLTVL.